Each of the 21 T cell receptor beta chains below was sequenced from the same sample in a study of early T cells in non-severe SARS-CoV-2 infection (dated by TCRdb to the early 2020s). The library was produced with 5' RACE. This sample was sequenced with a NextSeq 500. TCRdb reprocessing: public reads trimmed at Q25 with fastp, clones called with MiXCR, in-frame beta chains kept. Every distinct CDR3 protein forms one entry, paired with its most common genes and DNA. For this sample the table gives about 68,000 distinct CDR3 sequences, of which approximately 10% were detected only once. The top ten constitute about 6.4% of the sample. Source material: whole blood. The receptors derive from an adult who was a healthcare worker with PCR-confirmed SARS-CoV-2 infection or an uninfected control (not recorded which).

This clonotype was detected only a few times. The rearrangement joins TRBV7-9 to TRBJ1-2; D is unclear. This CDR3 region has 13 residues. V gave up 4 bases and J gave up 3 bases, with 9 bases separating them. The germline gives CDR1 SEHNR, CDR2 FQNEAQ (reference sequence). CDR3 DNA sequence: TGTGCCAGCAGCTCCGTCACGGACTATGGCTACACCTTC. Protein: CASSSVTDYGYTF.

Ten or more counts support this clonotype. The chain combines TRBV7-6 with TRBJ2-1; 7 bases match TRBD2. The germline V gene has CDR1 SGHVS and CDR2 FNYEAQ. The CDR3 consists of 16 residues. J lost 0 bases, V lost 4 bases, and 6 bases had no gene match. The CDR3 nucleotides are TGTGCCAGCAGCTCTTCGCGGGGGAGCTCCTACAATGAGCAGTTCTTC. Translating it yields CASSSSRGSSYNEQFF.

This sequence joins TRBV19 and TRBJ2-3, with D possibly TRBD2 on 6 matching bases. The V gene's germline CDR1 is LNHDA and CDR2 SQIVND (reference sequence). The CDR3 is 14 amino acids. Trimming left V 8 bases short and J 2 bases short, with 14 bases between. The CDR3 here is CASPRESPTDTQYF. CDR3 nucleotides: TGTGCCAGTCCACGGGAGAGTCCCACAGATACGCAGTATTTT. The full variable domain, completed using reference TRBV19 and TRBJ2-3, is DGGITQSPKYLFRKEGQNVTLSCEQNLNHDAMYWYRQDPGQGLRLIYYSQIVNDFQKGDIAEGYSVSREKKESFPLTVTSAQKNPTAFYLCASPRESPTDTQYFGPGTRLTVL.

In this sample, this clonotype turned up a few times. The V gene is TRBV12-3 or TRBV12-4, the J gene TRBJ1-5; D uncertain. This CDR3 has 16 amino acids. V was shortened by 0 bases and J by 5 bases, with 14 bases between the two germline ends. This CDR3 is CASSLALSGWDQPQHF. The CDR3 bases are TGTGCCAGCAGTTTAGCGCTTTCGGGTTGGGATCAGCCCCAGCATTTT.

Only a few counts were recorded for this clonotype. V and J are TRBV3-1 and TRBJ2-4, with D possibly being TRBD1 (6 bases). Deletions cut 5 bases from V and 12 bases from J, with 17 bases between. The CDR3 length is 13 residues. CDR1 and CDR2 (germline): LGHDT, YNNKEL (reference sequence). The CDR3 region is CASSVSGDGDQYF. CDR3 sequence (DNA): TGTGCCAGCAGCGTTTCAGGGGATGGGGATCAGTACTTC.

This clonotype was seen more than once but under ten times. V and J are TRBV11-2 and TRBJ2-1, with TRBD2 matching over 13 bases. The germline V gene encodes CDR1 SGHAT and CDR2 FQNNGV. There are 15 residues in the CDR3. Trimming removed 4 bases from V and 7 bases from J; junction bases left unmatched: 4. CDR3: CASSSTSGRGNEQFF. CDR3 nucleotide sequence: TGTGCCAGCAGCTCAACTAGCGGGAGGGGGAATGAGCAGTTCTTC.

The J gene is TRBJ1-4, the V gene TRBV20-1; D is uncertain. The V end lost 4 bases, the J end lost 5 bases, and 11 bases lay between the germline ends. The CDR3 is 13 residues long. Germline CDR1 is DFQATT and CDR2 is SNEGSKA (reference sequence). The DNA for the CDR3 is TGCAGTGCTACCAAGGACCCAAATGAAAAACTGTTTTTT. It yields the protein CSATKDPNEKLFF.

This clonotype was counted at least ten times. This chain joins TRBV11-2 and TRBJ1-2, with D uncertain. V was clipped by 0 bases and J by 4 bases, with 12 bases between them. The CDR3 consists of 15 residues. Germline values: CDR1 SGHAT, CDR2 FQNNGV. As DNA, the CDR3 is TGTGCCAGCAGCTTAGACTATGATCAGTTCTATGGCTACACCTTC. This sequence encodes CASSLDYDQFYGYTF.

In this sample, this clonotype turned up many times. The CDR3 loop is CASSDGRANNEQFF. The CDR3 nucleotides read TGTGCCAGCAGCGACGGGAGGGCCAATAATGAGCAGTTCTTC. The gene calls are TRBV9 and TRBJ2-1; 8 nucleotides align to TRBD2. The CDR3 consists of 14 residues. Germline lookup yields CDR1 SGDLS and CDR2 YYNGEE. V trimming: 3 bases; J trimming: 7 bases; junction bases outside the gene matches: 6.

This clonotype has only a few counts. This chain links TRBV6-6 with TRBJ1-3, with D possibly TRBD1 on 6 matching bases. Per the germline V gene, CDR1 is MNHNY and CDR2 is SVGAGI (reference sequence). The V end was cut by 5 bases, the J end by 0 bases, with 14 bases between. The CDR3 loop spans 16 amino acids. The CDR3 loop is CASSTTGAGSGNTIYF. CDR3 DNA: TGTGCCAGCAGTACAACGGGGGCCGGCTCTGGAAACACCATATATTTT.

This clonotype came up many times. The DNA of the CDR3 is TGTGCCAGCAGCGTAGACCGGTTGCTCTCCTACAATGAGCAGTTCTTC. Amino acids: CASSVDRLLSYNEQFF. This rearrangement joins TRBV9 to TRBJ2-1; the D is unclear. Between the trimmed V and J ends, which lost 0 bases and 0 bases, there was a span of 10 bases. The CDR3 extends over 16 amino acids. Per the germline V gene, CDR1 is SGDLS and CDR2 is YYNGEE.

This chain joins TRBV28 and TRBJ2-3; D is undetermined. Germline V gives CDR1 MDHEN, CDR2 SYDVKM. There are 15 residues in the CDR3. V gave up 6 bases and J gave up 3 bases, with 16 bases separating them. The CDR3 region is CASSFSDFRTDTQYF. Written as DNA, the CDR3 is TGTGCCAGCAGCTTCTCTGACTTTAGGACAGATACGCAGTATTTT.

This clonotype was observed a handful of times. This chain links TRBV7-2 with TRBJ1-4; D possibly corresponds to TRBD1 (5 bases). The V end lost 5 bases, the J end lost 6 bases, and 13 bases lay between the germline ends. The CDR3 consists of 14 residues. The germline gives CDR1 SGHTA, CDR2 FQGNSA. CDR3 residues: CASSPRVGDEKLFF. In DNA form, the CDR3 reads TGTGCCAGCAGCCCAAGGGTGGGGGATGAAAAACTGTTTTTT.

This clonotype was detected ten times or more. The chain joins TRBV5-4 to TRBJ2-1; no clear D. The CDR3 is 12 amino acids. Per the germline V gene, CDR1 is SGHNT and CDR2 is YYREEE (reference sequence). V gave up 4 bases and J gave up 6 bases, with 8 bases separating them. CDR3 nucleotide sequence: TGTGCCAGCAGCCCGAGACGCAATGAGCAGTTCTTC. Protein: CASSPRRNEQFF.

The table lists this clonotype with a few counts. The gene calls are TRBV4-1 and TRBJ2-3; the D is unclear. This CDR3 region has 14 residues. The germline V gene encodes CDR1 MGHRA and CDR2 YSYEKL. The germline V and J ends were trimmed by 1 base and 3 bases, with 8 bases remaining between them. The CDR3 DNA follows: TGCGCCAGCAGCCAAGGAGTACAGACAGATACGCAGTATTTT. It codes for CASSQGVQTDTQYF.

The rearrangement joins TRBV9 to TRBJ1-1; TRBD1 is a possible D gene (5 bases). This CDR3 spans 13 amino acids. Germline lookup yields CDR1 SGDLS and CDR2 YYNGEE. The ends were cut back, 3 bases at V and 3 bases at J, with 9 bases in the middle. The chain's CDR3 is CASSAGHHTEAFF. The DNA of the CDR3 is TGTGCCAGCAGCGCCGGACATCACACTGAAGCTTTCTTT.

This clonotype was seen only a few times. This sequence joins TRBV20-1 and TRBJ2-7, with D unresolved. Germline values: CDR1 DFQATT, CDR2 SNEGSKA (reference sequence). V was trimmed by 4 bases and J by 2 bases, leaving 12 bases between them. CDR3 size: 13 residues. CDR3 DNA: TGCAGTGCTAAGAGGACGGTTGCCTACGAGCAGTACTTC. Translated, it gives CSAKRTVAYEQYF.

Concerning this clonotype itself: This may come from a read error, since a much larger clone is one base off. The rearrangement links TRBV20-1 to TRBJ2-3; 10 bases are shared with TRBD2. CDR3 length: 16 residues. V lost 1 base and J lost 2; bases outside the gene matches: 6. Germline lookup yields CDR1 DFQATT and CDR2 SNEGSKA (reference sequence). The CDR3 coding sequence is TGCAGTGCTAGAGTAAGGCTAGCGGGAGTCACAGATACGCAGTATTTT. Its protein product is CSARVRLAGVTDTQYF.

Concerning this clonotype itself: The junction differs from germline at one of its ends, possibly a read error. The chain couples TRBV24-1 to TRBJ2-5; 9 bases agree with TRBD1. Per germline, CDR1 KGHDR and CDR2 SFDVKD. CDR3 length: 15 amino acids. This CDR3 reads CATSDVTGGQVTQYF. The CDR3 DNA sequence: TGTGCCACCAGTGATGTTACAGGGGGCCAAGTGACCCAGTACTTC.

The CDR3 region is CASSPILGSYNEQFF. The CDR3 DNA follows: TGTGCCAGCAGCCCCATATTGGGCTCCTACAATGAGCAGTTCTTC. The chain recombines TRBV7-2 with TRBJ2-1; D is uncertain. The CDR3 has 15 residues. Germline CDR1 SGHTA, CDR2 FQGNSA. V shed 5 bases and J shed 0 bases, with 11 bases lying between them.

This clonotype has only a few counts. Here the CDR3 reads CASSFDSYNEQFF. Here the CDR3 DNA reads TGCGCCAGCAGCTTTGACAGTTACAATGAGCAGTTCTTC. The chain employs TRBV5-1 and TRBJ2-1; weak D call: TRBD1 (5 bases). Trimming removed 2 bases from V and 4 bases from J, with 7 bases in between. CDR1 and CDR2 from the germline V gene are SGHRS and YFSETQ. The CDR3 runs to 13 residues.